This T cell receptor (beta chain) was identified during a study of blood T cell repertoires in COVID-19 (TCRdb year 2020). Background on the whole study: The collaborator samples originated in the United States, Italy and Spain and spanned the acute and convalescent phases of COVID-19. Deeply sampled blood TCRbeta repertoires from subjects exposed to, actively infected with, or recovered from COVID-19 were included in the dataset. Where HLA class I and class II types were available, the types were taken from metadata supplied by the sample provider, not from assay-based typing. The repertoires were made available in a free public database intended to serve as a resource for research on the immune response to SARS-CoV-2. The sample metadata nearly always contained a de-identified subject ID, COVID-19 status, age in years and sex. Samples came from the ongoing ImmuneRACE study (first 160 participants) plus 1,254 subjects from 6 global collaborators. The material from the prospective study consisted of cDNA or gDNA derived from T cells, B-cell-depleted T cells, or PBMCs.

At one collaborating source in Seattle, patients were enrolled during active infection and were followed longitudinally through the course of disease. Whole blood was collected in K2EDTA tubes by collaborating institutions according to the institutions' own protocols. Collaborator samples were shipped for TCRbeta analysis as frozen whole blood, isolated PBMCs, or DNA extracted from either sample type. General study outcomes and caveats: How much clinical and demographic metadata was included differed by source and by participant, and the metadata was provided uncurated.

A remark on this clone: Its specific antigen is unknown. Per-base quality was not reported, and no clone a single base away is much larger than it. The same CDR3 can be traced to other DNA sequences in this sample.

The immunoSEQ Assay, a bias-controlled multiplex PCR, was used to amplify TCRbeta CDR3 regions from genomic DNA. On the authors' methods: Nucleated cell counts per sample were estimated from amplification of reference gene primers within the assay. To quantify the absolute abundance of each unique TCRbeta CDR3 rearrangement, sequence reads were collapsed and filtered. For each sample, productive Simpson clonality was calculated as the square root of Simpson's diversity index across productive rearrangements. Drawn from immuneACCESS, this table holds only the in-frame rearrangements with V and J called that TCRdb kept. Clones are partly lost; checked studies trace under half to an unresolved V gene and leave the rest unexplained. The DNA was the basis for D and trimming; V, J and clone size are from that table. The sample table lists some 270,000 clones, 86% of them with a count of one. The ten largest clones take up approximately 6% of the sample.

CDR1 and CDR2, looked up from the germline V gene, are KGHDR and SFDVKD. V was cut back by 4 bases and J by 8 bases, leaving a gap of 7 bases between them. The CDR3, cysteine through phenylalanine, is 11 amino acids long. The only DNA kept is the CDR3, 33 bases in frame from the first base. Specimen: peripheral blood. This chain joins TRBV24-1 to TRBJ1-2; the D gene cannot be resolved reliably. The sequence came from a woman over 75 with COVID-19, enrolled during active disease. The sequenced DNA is TGTGCCACCAGTGACCGAGGGGGCTACACCTTC. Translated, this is CATSDRGGYTF.